Included here is one TCR beta chain sequence, with context. The antigen remains unidentified. The CDR3 is 16 residues long. Between the trimmed V and J ends, which lost 7 bases and 0 bases, there was a span of 17 bases. The germline V gene encodes CDR1 SGDLS and CDR2 YYNGEE. These donors counted as nominally healthy when sampled, but unrecorded immune exposures were likely. This PCR relied on a set of 60 Vbeta primers and 13 Jbeta primers. Authors' processing steps: A later analysis tallied tens of millions of unique TCR beta chains, about 9.9 million of them shared. Some clones are missing from TCRdb's copy, which holds only in-frame ones; the method was immunoSEQ multiplex PCR. That table is the source of V, J and clone size, and D and trimming were worked out from the DNA. The data contain about 190,000 clones, around 80% of them singletons. The data belong to a study of cytomegalovirus exposure and HLA in healthy donors.

Study-wide points: Researchers catalogued roughly 150 TCR beta chains as cytomegalovirus-associated. Per a prior analysis, the majority of TCR beta V segments were productive roughly 87% or roughly 30% of the time.

The TCR comes from a middle-aged man in good health and CMV-seropositive. The sequenced sample consisted of PBMCs. This chain uses TRBV9 with TRBJ2-1; no clear D. The CDR3 loop reads CASGTLGFSSYNEQFF. In DNA form, the CDR3 reads TGTGCCAGCGGAACCCTCGGGTTCAGCTCCTACAATGAGCAGTTCTTC.